There are a few counts of the clone carrying this T cell receptor (beta chain). The assay was immunoSEQ multiplex PCR, and TCRdb's table has in-frame clones only and misses some. The table has some 500,000 clones, about 74% seen once. This record comes from a study of shared clonotypes between healthy human individuals. The length of the CDR3 is 14 residues. Sequencing was carried out using PBMCs. The rearrangement uses TRBV21-1 and TRBJ1-4; TRBD1, the table's D call, lacks a check against the DNA. TRBV21-1 is reported as a pseudogene. This TCR was sampled from a woman aged 40 to 55 in good health. Some clones in this sample may be carry-over from other donors' samples. CDR3 DNA: TGTGCCAGCAACGACAATTCAACTAATGAAAAACTGTTTTTT. It translates to CASNDNSTNEKLFF.